The T cell receptor beta chain described here comes from a study of blood T cell repertoires in COVID-19. Study overall: COVID-19 samples, acute and convalescent, were from the United States, Italy and Spain. The analysed material was cDNA or gDNA that came from T cells, B-cell-depleted T cells, or PBMCs.

It was during active infection that Seattle patients were enrolled and then longitudinally followed. Original methodology: Amplifying reference gene primers gave estimates of nucleated cell counts. The assay was immunoSEQ multiplex PCR, and TCRdb's table has in-frame clones only and misses some. That table furnishes V, J and clone size, whereas the DNA furnished D and trimming. The sample lists about 390,000 clones; more than 70% were seen once. This clone was seen more than once but under ten times. The CDR3 loop spans 15 amino acids. V shed 5 bases and J 4 bases; nucleotides not matched to a gene: 8. The germline V gene encodes CDR1 LNHDA and CDR2 SQIVND (reference sequence).

The clonotype comes from a woman aged 55-69 years with COVID-19, enrolled during active disease. V is TRBV19 and J is TRBJ1-2; 9 nucleotides agree with TRBD1. Sequences were obtained from peripheral blood. The CDR3 coding sequence is TGTGCCAGTAGTCCCGACAGGGGGACATCCTATGGCTACACCTTC. Translated: CASSPDRGTSYGYTF.